The 13 T cell receptor beta chains listed next were all sequenced from one sample in a study of T-cell reconstitution after alpha-beta-depleted transplantation in children. Preparation of the TCRbeta library was carried out with unique molecular identifiers. TCRdb reprocessed the PCR reads via MiXCR and lists one record per CDR3 protein. There are about 980,000 distinct CDR3 sequences in the sample; about 30% occur only once, and over 25% lies in the top ten. The sample here was PBMCs, mostly from graft donor cells, taken 360 days after TCRalphabeta/CD19-depleted stem cell transplant. These receptors were obtained from a boy under two years old who had a stem cell transplant for SCID, so the T cells may come from the graft donor.

V is TRBV11-1 and J is TRBJ2-5, with TRBD2 identical over 13 bases. Germline lookup yields CDR1 SGHAT and CDR2 FQDESV (reference sequence). The ends lost 4 bases at V and 0 bases at J; junction bases unmatched: 5. The CDR3 is made up of 17 amino acids. The CDR3 nucleotides are TGTGCCAGCAGCTCGGGACTAGCGGGGATTTACCAAGAGACCCAGTACTTC. Translating gives CASSSGLAGIYQETQYF. Variable domain in full (rest from reference TRBV11-1 and TRBJ2-5): EAEVAQSPRYKITEKSQAVAFWCDPISGHATLYWYRQILGQGPELLVQFQDESVVDDSQLPKDRFSAERLKGVDSTLKIQPAELGDSAMYLCASSSGLAGIYQETQYFGPGTRLLVL.

This clonotype was detected a few times. V and J are TRBV11-2 and TRBJ2-7, with TRBD1 identical over 8 bases. The V and J ends lost 3 bases and 6 bases, in that order; junction bases with no gene match: 13. This CDR3 is 16 amino acids long. Per the germline V gene, CDR1 is SGHAT and CDR2 is FQNNGV. The CDR3 is CASSLGRDRFLSEQYF. CDR3 nucleotides: TGTGCCAGCAGCTTGGGACGGGACAGGTTCTTAAGCGAGCAGTACTTC. Based on the CDR3 plus reference TRBV11-2 and TRBJ2-7, the full variable domain is EAGVAQSPRYKIIEKRQSVAFWCNPISGHATLYWYQQILGQGPKLLIQFQNNGVVDDSQLPKDRFSAERLKGVDSTLKIQPAKLEDSAVYLCASSLGRDRFLSEQYFGPGTRLTVT.

The chain has TRBV28 and TRBJ2-3, with D maybe TRBD1 (6 bases). This CDR3 is 16 amino acids long. Germline assignment: CDR1 MDHEN and CDR2 SYDVKM. V was cut by 6 bases and J by 2 bases, with 18 bases left in between. In nucleotides, the CDR3 is TGTGCCAGCAGATCCATTCTACAGGGATTCACAGATACGCAGTATTTT. Translated: CASRSILQGFTDTQYF.

This clonotype was seen only a few times. The gene calls are TRBV2 and TRBJ2-1; weak D call: TRBD1 (5 bases). V was cut by 9 bases and J by 3 bases, with 12 bases left in between. The CDR3 contains 13 residues. Germline V gives CDR1 SNHLY, CDR2 FYNNEI. The CDR3 is CASKDRNYNEQFF. The CDR3 DNA reads TGTGCCAGTAAAGACAGAAACTACAATGAGCAGTTCTTC.

The V call is TRBV29-1, the J call TRBJ2-3; D gene ambiguous. The CDR3 covers 16 residues. The germline CDR1 and CDR2 sequences are SQVTM and ANQGSEA. V lost 1 base to trimming and J lost 1 base, with 15 bases between them. The DNA for the CDR3 is TGCAGCGTTGAAGCCCCTGGGTGGATAGGCACAGATACGCAGTATTTT. Its protein is CSVEAPGWIGTDTQYF.

This clonotype was counted between two and nine times. J is TRBJ1-2 and V is TRBV29-1; D remains ambiguous. Deletions cut 2 bases from V and 3 bases from J, with 10 bases between. This CDR3 region has 13 residues. The germline V gene encodes CDR1 SQVTM and CDR2 ANQGSEA. CDR3 DNA: TGCAGCGTTGAAAATCGCCGGGACTATGGCTACACCTTC. Translating gives CSVENRRDYGYTF.

The CDR3: CASIPTGGTSQYF. The CDR3 nucleotides are TGTGCCAGCATCCCAACAGGGGGAACGTCCCAGTACTTC. V gene TRBV2 combines with J gene TRBJ2-5; 8 nucleotides line up with TRBD1. V lost 7 bases, J lost 9 bases, and 10 bases stayed unmatched. This CDR3 comprises 13 residues. Germline V CDR1 and CDR2: SNHLY, FYNNEI.

The chain carries TRBV12-3 or TRBV12-4 and TRBJ2-7, with D possibly matching TRBD2 (7 bases). The CDR3 extends over 14 amino acids. Trimming removed 7 bases at V and 3 bases at J, with 16 bases between. Written as DNA, the CDR3 is TGTGCCAGCAATCCGAGGGGGGGCTTCTACGAGCAGTACTTC. This sequence encodes CASNPRGGFYEQYF.

This clonotype was picked up a small number of times. The chain links TRBV12-3 or TRBV12-4 to TRBJ2-6; perhaps TRBD1 as D (6 bases). V shed 7 bases and J shed 3 bases, with 19 bases lying between them. The CDR3 totals 17 residues. The CDR3, as DNA: TGTGCCAGCAAATGGGGGCCCAACCTAGATGGGGCCAACGTCCTGACTTTC. Translated, it gives CASKWGPNLDGANVLTF.

CDR3 DNA sequence: TGTGCCAGCAACACAGGGTATAGCAATCAGCCCCAGCATTTT. Its translation: CASNTGYSNQPQHF. V is TRBV2 and J is TRBJ1-5; D perhaps matches TRBD1 (6 bases). Germline assignment: CDR1 SNHLY and CDR2 FYNNEI. This CDR3 region has 14 residues. V was shortened by 7 bases and J by 0 bases, with 10 bases between the two germline ends.

This sequence joins TRBV28 and TRBJ2-4, with a possible D match to TRBD1 (6 bases). The CDR3 is 15 amino acids. Germline loops: CDR1 MDHEN, CDR2 SYDVKM. With 4 bases removed from V and 5 bases from J, the gap between germline ends came to 15 bases. CDR3 nucleotide sequence: TGTGCCAGCAGTTCGAGGAGAGAGGGGGAAAACATTCAGTACTTC. Translated, it gives CASSSRREGENIQYF.

The J gene is TRBJ2-3, the V gene TRBV27; D remains ambiguous. This CDR3 is 15 amino acids long. The ends were cut back, 5 bases at V and 0 bases at J, with 12 bases in the middle. In germline, CDR1 is MNHEY, CDR2 SMNVEV (reference sequence). The CDR3: CASSIRRLSTDTQYF. In nucleotides, the CDR3 is TGTGCCAGCAGTATAAGGCGGCTTAGCACAGATACGCAGTATTTT.

This clonotype was recorded many times. The CDR3 nucleotides are TGCAGTGCTAGCGACCCGACTAGCGGCTTTGACGAGCAGTTCTTC. Translating it yields CSASDPTSGFDEQFF. V is TRBV20-1 and J is TRBJ2-1; 9 bases align to TRBD2. V dropped 3 bases and J dropped 10; count of bases not matched to a gene: 13. The CDR3 has 15 residues. CDR1 and CDR2 from the germline V gene are DFQATT and SNEGSKA (reference sequence).